This entry features one T cell receptor (beta chain) sequence. Other DNA sequences in this sample translate to the same CDR3. Original analysis: It was from reference gene primer amplification that nucleated cell counts were estimated. Generated by immunoSEQ multiplex PCR, the TCRdb table keeps only in-frame clones and is missing some. That table is the source of V, J and clone size, and D and trimming were worked out from the DNA. The table includes nearly 300,000 clones, 88% detected once. The sample belongs to a study of blood T cell repertoires in COVID-19. About the research overall: Donors in the United States, Italy and Spain gave samples during acute or convalescent COVID-19. T cells, B-cell-depleted T cells, or PBMCs provided the cDNA or gDNA that served as material.

V lost 5 bases, J lost 1 base, and 8 bases lay in between. This CDR3 is built from 13 residues. Germline CDR1 reads SGHTA; CDR2 reads FQGTGA. The sequenced sample consisted of peripheral blood. The clonotype originates from a woman aged 25-40 years who had recovered from COVID-19. The chain employs TRBV7-3 and TRBJ1-1; D gene ambiguous. CDR3 loop: CASSLTRNTEAFF. DNA of the CDR3: TGTGCCAGCAGCCTTACACGGAACACTGAAGCTTTCTTT.